This TCR beta chain came from a study of breast tumors, draining lymph nodes, adjacent tissues. Note on this clonotype: Its matching antigen is unknown.

TCRdb reanalysed the multiplex PCR reads using MiXCR and keeps one entry per CDR3 protein. The top ten hold 1.4% of the sample, which has under 250,000 distinct CDR3 sequences, around 32% seen once. Study-wide findings and caveats: Compared with lymph nodes, tumors were less diverse; compared with nontumor tissue, more. Luminal-like breast cancer showed significantly greater tumor-nontumor repertoire similarity than basal-like breast cancer did.

The germline V gene has CDR1 SGDLS and CDR2 YYNGEE. This CDR3 comprises 16 residues. V dropped 4 bases and J dropped 8 bases, with 22 bases sitting between them. Samples came from axillary lymph nodes draining the breast cancer. The clonotype originates from a female donor with breast cancer. Some clones in this sample may be carry-over from other donors' samples. The sequencing input was axillary lymph node tissue. This chain links TRBV9 with TRBJ1-3; a weak D match, TRBD1 (6 bases). CDR3 DNA sequence: TGTGCCAGCAGCTCCAACAGGGATAGGTATGGCTACACCATATATTTT. This encodes CASSSNRDRYGYTIYF.